This T cell receptor beta chain was found in a study of identical twins. The CDR3 runs 15 residues. J gave up 1 base and V 7 bases, and 5 bases lay outside the gene matches. CDR1 MNHEY and CDR2 SMNVEV come from the germline V gene (reference sequence). One entry per CDR3 protein, called by TCRdb with MiXCR from the 5' RACE reads. The sample lists roughly 710,000 distinct CDR3 sequences, 5.5% to 7.5% occurring once. The gene calls are TRBV27 and TRBJ2-2, with TRBD2 matching 8 bases. The receptor was derived from a man aged 18 to 30 in good health. The sample taken for sequencing was naive T cells sorted from blood. The CDR3 loop is CASTQTSGNTGELFF. As DNA, the CDR3 is TGTGCCAGCACCCAAACTAGCGGGAACACCGGGGAGCTGTTTTTT.